A selection of T cell receptor beta chains follows, all from one sample in a study of patients and donors after allogeneic stem cell transplantation. TCRdb re-derived calls from the RT-PCR reads in MiXCR, one entry per CDR3 protein. The sample has fewer than 500,000 distinct CDR3 sequences, roughly 17% seen once. The sequenced sample was blood, either unsorted or a sorted T cell fraction (not recorded which). These receptor sequences come from a human donor who was either an allogeneic HSCT recipient or a stem cell or donor lymphocyte infusion donor (not recorded which). It is not recorded whose cells these are; they may come from a transplant donor. Both conserved end residues are part of each CDR3. A D gene is named only where the DNA matches it firmly. Clone size appears in some rows only: once, few, many, or a class for an expanded clone.

J gene,V gene,D gene,clone size,CDR3 DNA,CDR3 protein
TRBJ2-3,TRBV12-3/TRBV12-4,-,-,TGTGCCAGCGTCGGGACAACTAGCACAGATACGCAGTATTTT,CASVGTTSTDTQYF
TRBJ2-3,TRBV5-4,-,few,TGTGCCAGCAGCCCGAAGGGACCTCTCACAGATACGCAGTATTTT,CASSPKGPLTDTQYF
TRBJ1-1,TRBV5-1,-,many,TGCGCCAGCAGCCCGGGAGGGGAGGGAACCACTGAAGCTTTCTTT,CASSPGGEGTTEAFF
TRBJ2-1,TRBV6-5,TRBD1,-,TGTGCCAGCAGTTACGACCGGGACAGGGTTTCCTCGGTGCAGTTCTTC,CASSYDRDRVSSVQFF
TRBJ1-1,TRBV9,-,-,TGTGCCAGCAGCGTAGTAGGGGATCAGGAAGCTTTCTTT,CASSVVGDQEAFF
TRBJ2-3,TRBV20-1,-,-,TGCAGTTTTCGTGGACAGACAGATACGCAGTATTTT,CSFRGQTDTQYF
TRBJ1-1,TRBV2,-,few,TGTGCCAGCTGTCGGGGCAGGGAAGCTTTCTTT,CASCRGREAFF
TRBJ2-7,TRBV27,-,-,TGTGCCAGCAGGGCCCTTCCCCCCTCACTTTACGAGCAGTACTTC,CASRALPPSLYEQYF
TRBJ1-1,TRBV20-1,-,-,TGCAGTGCCCCCAAGGACGGGAACATTCGGGACACTGAAGCTTTCTTT,CSAPKDGNIRDTEAFF
TRBJ2-5,TRBV3-1,TRBD1,few,TGTGCCAGCAGCATCCGAGCCGGGACAGCAAGGTCAGAGACCCAGTACTTC,CASSIRAGTARSETQYF
TRBJ2-7,TRBV6-1,-,-,TGTGCCAGCAGTGGACCCGGGCCTTCCTCCTACGAGCAGTACTTC,CASSGPGPSSYEQYF
TRBJ2-4,TRBV5-8,-,-,TGTGCCAGCAGCTTGTATGCGGGTTGGAACATTCAGTACTTC,CASSLYAGWNIQYF
TRBJ2-5,TRBV20-1,TRBD1,-,TGCAGTGGAACCGGGACAGTACAAGAGACCCAGTACTTC,CSGTGTVQETQYF
TRBJ2-2,TRBV24-1,-,few,TGTGCCACCAGTGATTTGTTCCCGACAAACACCGGGGAGCTGTTTTTT,CATSDLFPTNTGELFF
TRBJ2-7,TRBV20-1,-,few,TGCAGTGCTAGGGGCCTAGTACCCCACGAGCAGTACTTC,CSARGLVPHEQYF
TRBJ1-1,TRBV5-1,-,many,TGCGCCAGCAGCTTGGCCGGGACGTTGAACACTGAAGCTTTCTTT,CASSLAGTLNTEAFF
TRBJ1-1,TRBV4-2,-,few,TGTGCCAGCAGCCAAGACTCGGGCAGGACGAACACTGAAGCTTTCTTT,CASSQDSGRTNTEAFF
TRBJ1-2,TRBV7-6,-,-,TGTGCCAGCAGCGCCCAAGCGGGGGGACTAAAGGAGGGTGGCTACACCTTC,CASSAQAGGLKEGGYTF
TRBJ1-1,TRBV29-1,-,-,TGCAGCGTTGGGGGTGGTGGAACTGAAGCTTTCTTT,CSVGGGGTEAFF
TRBJ1-5,TRBV18,-,-,TGTGCCAGCTCACCACAACAGGCGAAAAATCAGCCCCAGCATTTT,CASSPQQAKNQPQHF
TRBJ2-5,TRBV13,TRBD2,few,TGTGCCAGCAGCTACGGACTAGCGGGAGTGGTGTTACAAGAGACCCAGTACTTC,CASSYGLAGVVLQETQYF
TRBJ2-2,TRBV4-1,-,many,TGCGCCAGCAGCCAGGGAGCCAACACCGGGGAGCTGTTTTTT,CASSQGANTGELFF